The next 25 T cell receptor beta chains were all read from a single sample in a study of T cells in Graves' hyperthyroidism and ophthalmopathy. TCR beta CDR3 regions were amplified from RNA. The HTBI set primed first-round TCR CDR3 RT-PCR. From the multiplex PCR reads, TCRdb called clonotypes with MiXCR, one entry per CDR3 protein. The sample lists more than 650,000 distinct CDR3 sequences, approximately 15% occurring once. The sequenced material came from blood. The source is a young woman with Graves' hyperthyroidism.

This clonotype was detected a few times. This chain connects TRBV11-2 to TRBJ2-1; no definite D call. Looked up from germline, CDR1 is SGHAT and CDR2 is FQNNGV. The CDR3 totals 15 residues. The V end lost 3 bases, the J end lost 4 bases, and 13 bases lay between the germline ends. CDR3: CASSFGPPIYNEQFF. The CDR3 DNA sequence: TGTGCCAGCAGCTTCGGGCCGCCCATTTACAATGAGCAGTTCTTC. Full variable domain (rest looked up from reference TRBV11-2 and TRBJ2-1): EAGVAQSPRYKIIEKRQSVAFWCNPISGHATLYWYQQILGQGPKLLIQFQNNGVVDDSQLPKDRFSAERLKGVDSTLKIQPAKLEDSAVYLCASSFGPPIYNEQFFGPGTRLTVL.

This clonotype came up many times. The chain is built from TRBV20-1 and TRBJ1-6; a weak D match, TRBD1 (5 bases). This CDR3 has 17 amino acids. V dropped 1 base and J dropped 5 bases, with 18 bases sitting between them. The germline CDR1 and CDR2 sequences are DFQATT and SNEGSKA (reference sequence). The CDR3 region has the DNA TGCAGTGCTAGAGGACGTCAAAGGGGTTTGGATAATTCACCCCTCCACTTT. This codes for CSARGRQRGLDNSPLHF.

V is TRBV2 and J is TRBJ2-7; TRBD2 matches 7 bases. V shed 6 bases, J shed 11 bases, and the junction held 13 bases outside the gene matches. Germline V gives CDR1 SNHLY, CDR2 FYNNEI. The CDR3 runs 13 residues. Written as DNA, the CDR3 is TGTGCCAGCAGCCCCGGGGACTATTCGAAGGAGTACTTC. Its protein product is CASSPGDYSKEYF. Complete variable domain (other parts from reference TRBV2 and TRBJ2-7): EPEVTQTPSHQVTQMGQEVILRCVPISNHLYFYWYRQILGQKVEFLVSFYNNEISEKSEIFDDQFSVERPDGSNFTLKIRSTKLEDSAMYFCASSPGDYSKEYFGPGTRLTVT.

This clonotype was seen a handful of times. The CDR3 loop is CASSYPKTAGQTQETQYF. In DNA form, the CDR3 reads TGTGCCAGCAGTTACCCAAAAACAGCCGGACAGACCCAAGAGACCCAGTACTTC. The chain is built from TRBV6-5 and TRBJ2-5, with D possibly matching TRBD1 (6 bases). The ends were cut back, 2 bases at V and 1 base at J, with 20 bases in the middle. The CDR3 contains 18 residues. The V gene's germline CDR1 is MNHEY and CDR2 SVGAGI.

The V gene is TRBV28, the J gene TRBJ2-1; 9 bases fit TRBD1. Germline CDR1 reads MDHEN; CDR2 reads SYDVKM. The V gene end was trimmed by 8 bases and the J gene end by 7 bases; junction bases not matched to a gene: 12. The CDR3 is 15 residues long. As DNA, the CDR3 is TGTGCCAGCGGGGCGGGGGACAGGGTGAGGAATGAGCAGTTCTTC. Translation gives CASGAGDRVRNEQFF.

The chain employs TRBV27 and TRBJ2-2; 11 nucleotides match TRBD2. Germline values: CDR1 MNHEY, CDR2 SMNVEV (reference sequence). V lost 3 bases to trimming and J lost 3 bases; unmatched junction nucleotides: 3. The CDR3 totals 16 residues. CDR3 in DNA: TGTGCCAGCAGTTTGTTACTAGCGGGGGACACCGGGGAGCTGTTTTTT. Translated: CASSLLLAGDTGELFF.

The chain links TRBV29-1 to TRBJ2-7, with D uncertain. The germline V and J ends were trimmed by 8 bases and 0 bases, with 8 bases remaining between them. This CDR3 has 11 amino acids. Germline V gene data show CDR1 as SQVTM and CDR2 as ANQGSEA. The CDR3, as DNA: TGCAGCATAACACTCTCCTACGAGCAGTACTTC. Residues: CSITLSYEQYF.

This clonotype was detected ten times or more. The chain joins TRBV11-2 to TRBJ2-1; D gene uncertain. Germline CDR1 SGHAT, CDR2 FQNNGV. The CDR3 consists of 17 residues. The V gene lost 4 bases and the J gene lost 3 bases, with 19 bases spanning the gap. The CDR3 sequence is CASSSNTTGSLYNEQFF. The CDR3 DNA sequence: TGTGCCAGCAGCTCCAATACAACCGGTTCCCTCTACAATGAGCAGTTCTTC.

This clonotype was seen more than once but under ten times. A much larger clonotype is one base distant, so this may be a read error. The chain uses TRBV2 and TRBJ2-2; the match to TRBD2 covers 8 bases. From germline, CDR1 is SNHLY and CDR2 FYNNEI. V lost 8 bases and J lost 5; bases outside the gene matches: 10. The CDR3 spans 15 residues. This CDR3 reads CASAGLAAATGELFF. The CDR3 nucleotides are TGTGCCAGCGCCGGACTAGCTGCGGCAACCGGGGAGCTGTTTTTT.

This clonotype was counted at least ten times. This rearrangement joins TRBV7-9 to TRBJ1-1; possibly TRBD1 for D (6 bases). Trimming cost V 5 bases and J 1 base, with 20 bases left between them. CDR3 length: 17 amino acids. The germline V gene has CDR1 SEHNR and CDR2 FQNEAQ (reference sequence). The CDR3 nucleotides are TGTGCCAGCAGCCGGGGGCGGGGCAGCCTTTCGAACACTGAAGCTTTCTTT. Protein product: CASSRGRGSLSNTEAFF.

The sample holds a few counts of this clonotype. The chain uses TRBV20-1 and TRBJ2-5, with D unclear. CDR3 length: 15 residues. Germline V CDR1 and CDR2: DFQATT, SNEGSKA (reference sequence). V was shortened by 5 bases and J by 2 bases, with 18 bases between the two germline ends. This chain's CDR3 is CSAPGFGYSQETQYF. For the CDR3, the DNA is TGCAGTGCTCCCGGATTCGGTTACTCTCAAGAGACCCAGTACTTC.

In its sample, this clonotype was seen many times. The J gene is TRBJ2-1, the V gene TRBV20-1; D is unresolved. V lost 1 base and J lost 6, with 13 bases in between. Germline V lookup: CDR1 DFQATT, CDR2 SNEGSKA (reference sequence). The CDR3 totals 14 residues. CDR3 DNA: TGCAGTGCTAGAGCACACAGTCTGGGCAATGAGCAGTTCTTC. The encoded protein is CSARAHSLGNEQFF.

V is TRBV28 and J is TRBJ1-1; 7 nucleotides line up with TRBD1. The junction had 6 bases not matched to a gene; V was cut back by 3 bases and J by 2 bases. The CDR3 runs to 15 residues. Germline assignment: CDR1 MDHEN and CDR2 SYDVKM. The CDR3 loop is CASSFAGTANTEAFF. DNA for the CDR3: TGTGCCAGCAGTTTCGCCGGGACAGCAAACACTGAAGCTTTCTTT.

This clonotype has ten or more counts. V is TRBV5-4 and J is TRBJ1-2; 7 nucleotides match TRBD1. The CDR3 loop spans 16 amino acids. Germline V gene data show CDR1 as SGHNT and CDR2 as YYREEE (reference sequence). Trimming at V came to 4 bases and at J to 0 bases, leaving 9 bases not matched to a gene. In DNA form, the CDR3 reads TGTGCCAGCAGCGCGGCGACAGGGCCGTCTAACTATGGCTACACCTTC. It specifies CASSAATGPSNYGYTF.

This clonotype was recorded at least ten times. The chain combines TRBV6-1 with TRBJ1-2; D not resolved. The CDR3 sequence is 15 residues long. Trimming left V 5 bases short and J 4 bases short, with 17 bases between. Germline assignment: CDR1 MNHNS and CDR2 SASEGT. CDR3 in DNA: TGTGCCAGCAGTCCCCTTAGCACCACCTTCTATGGCTACACCTTC. Protein: CASSPLSTTFYGYTF.

V usage is TRBV7-2 and J usage is TRBJ2-1; D tentatively reads TRBD1 or TRBD2 (5 bases each). Between the trimmed V and J ends, which lost 4 bases and 13 bases, there was a span of 20 bases. CDR1 is SGHTA and CDR2 is FQGNSA in the germline V gene. CDR3 length equals 14 residues. CDR3: CASSSDAGASPQFF. DNA of the CDR3: TGTGCCAGCAGCTCCGATGCCGGGGCTAGCCCTCAGTTCTTC.

Many counts were recorded for this clonotype. V and J are TRBV6-2 or TRBV6-3 and TRBJ2-3, with 8 positions matching TRBD2. J lost 2 bases, V lost 9 bases, and 16 bases had no gene match. CDR1 is MNHEY and CDR2 is SVGEGT in the germline V gene. The CDR3 contains 17 residues. Here the CDR3 DNA reads TGTGCCAGTGACGCTCCAATGATTAGCGGGAACACAGATACGCAGTATTTT. This translates into CASDAPMISGNTDTQYF.

This clonotype came up many times. The chain couples TRBV13 to TRBJ2-7, with 7 bases that match TRBD1. V shed 6 bases and J 1 base; nucleotides not matched to a gene: 6. CDR3 size: 14 residues. Germline CDR1 PRHDT, CDR2 FYEKMQ (reference sequence). The CDR3 nucleotides read TGTGCCAGCAGATCAGGGGGTAGGTCCTACGAGCAGTACTTC. Translation gives CASRSGGRSYEQYF. Filled out from reference TRBV13 and TRBJ2-7, the complete variable domain reads AAGVIQSPRHLIKEKRETATLKCYPIPRHDTVYWYQQGPGQDPQFLISFYEKMQSDKGSIPDRFSAQQFSDYHSELNMSSLELGDSALYFCASRSGGRSYEQYFGPGTRLTVT.

This clonotype was seen many times. This chain uses TRBV20-1 with TRBJ2-1, with TRBD2 as a possible D gene (5 bases). Germline V lookup: CDR1 DFQATT, CDR2 SNEGSKA (reference sequence). V was clipped by 2 bases and J by 2 bases, with 13 bases between them. The CDR3 loop spans 15 amino acids. The CDR3 sequence: CSARSGEGAYNEQFF. The CDR3 nucleotides are TGCAGTGCTAGATCTGGAGAGGGAGCCTACAATGAGCAGTTCTTC.

This clonotype was seen ten or more times. The chain couples TRBV28 to TRBJ2-3; 8 bases map to TRBD2. After removal of 6 bases from V and 6 bases from J, the junction contained 2 bases not matched to a gene. The CDR3 covers 12 residues. The germline V gene has CDR1 MDHEN and CDR2 SYDVKM. CDR3 in amino acids: CASRTSGDTQYF. Here the CDR3 DNA reads TGTGCCAGCAGAACTAGCGGCGATACGCAGTATTTT.

This clonotype was seen more than once but under ten times. V gene TRBV30 combines with J gene TRBJ1-2; D might be TRBD1 (5 bases). Trimming took 0 bases from V and 0 from J, leaving 17 bases between them. The V gene's germline CDR1 is GTSNPN and CDR2 SVGIG (reference sequence). The CDR3 consists of 17 residues. DNA for the CDR3: TGTGCCTGGAGTGTACTGGGGGGACCTGCTACTAACTATGGCTACACCTTC. Amino acids: CAWSVLGGPATNYGYTF.

This clonotype has ten or more counts. The chain joins TRBV27 to TRBJ1-1; 12 bases are a match to TRBD1. The CDR3 totals 15 residues. After removal of 3 bases from V and 4 bases from J, the junction contained 3 bases not matched to a gene. Germline V gives CDR1 MNHEY, CDR2 SMNVEV (reference sequence). CDR3 sequence: CASSFAGQGATEAFF. The DNA for the CDR3 is TGTGCCAGCAGTTTTGCGGGACAGGGGGCCACTGAAGCTTTCTTT.

The rearrangement uses TRBV27 and TRBJ2-7; 9 positions agree with TRBD2. This CDR3 comprises 15 residues. Germline CDR1 reads MNHEY; CDR2 reads SMNVEV (reference sequence). The V and J ends lost 2 bases and 4 bases, in that order; junction bases with no gene match: 6. CDR3 amino acids: CASSLGLGLAYEQYF. In DNA, the CDR3 is TGTGCCAGCAGTTTAGGGTTGGGACTAGCTTACGAGCAGTACTTC.

This clonotype was counted between two and nine times. CDR3 region: CASSVVGLNYGYTF. The CDR3 nucleotides read TGTGCCAGCAGCGTAGTCGGCTTGAACTATGGCTACACCTTC. The J gene is TRBJ1-2, the V gene TRBV9; D not certain. The CDR3 length is 14 residues. Trimming shortened V by 0 bases and J by 2 bases, and 8 bases separated the two germline ends. Germline CDR1 SGDLS, CDR2 YYNGEE.

This clonotype was detected ten times or more. The genes are TRBV3-1 and TRBJ2-1; D gene uncertain. Germline V gene data show CDR1 as LGHDT and CDR2 as YNNKEL (reference sequence). The CDR3 has 18 residues. The V end was cut by 6 bases, the J end by 8 bases, with 29 bases between. CDR3 nucleotides: TGTGCCAGCAGTCCGGAGTTTCCTATAGTTCGTAGAACCGATGAGCAGTTCTTC. Amino acids: CASSPEFPIVRRTDEQFF.